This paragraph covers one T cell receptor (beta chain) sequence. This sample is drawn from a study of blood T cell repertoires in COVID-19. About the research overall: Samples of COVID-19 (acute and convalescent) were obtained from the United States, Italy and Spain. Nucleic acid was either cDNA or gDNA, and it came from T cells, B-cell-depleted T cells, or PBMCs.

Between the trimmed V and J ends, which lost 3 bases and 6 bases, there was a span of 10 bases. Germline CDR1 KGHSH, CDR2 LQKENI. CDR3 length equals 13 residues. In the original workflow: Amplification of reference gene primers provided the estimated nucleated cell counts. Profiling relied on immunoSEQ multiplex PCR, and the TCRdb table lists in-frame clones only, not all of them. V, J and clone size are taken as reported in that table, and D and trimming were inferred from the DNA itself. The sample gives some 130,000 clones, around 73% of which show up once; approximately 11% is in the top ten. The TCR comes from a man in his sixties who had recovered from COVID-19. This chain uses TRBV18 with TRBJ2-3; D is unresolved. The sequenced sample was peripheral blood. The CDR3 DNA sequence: TGTGCCAGCTCACCGGAGCTAGAGGATACGCAGTATTTT. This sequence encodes CASSPELEDTQYF.